The clone carrying this TCR beta chain showed up just a few times. Antigen: not known. RNA was extracted and reverse transcribed into cDNA as the sequencing template. Generated by immunoSEQ multiplex PCR, the TCRdb table keeps only in-frame clones and is missing some. The data contain 170,000 or so clones, under 70% of them singletons. The data originate from a study of CD8+ T cells in alopecia areata. Looking at the study overall: Administration of oral tofacitinib to treated patients was at 5 to 10 mg twice daily. Severity scoring for treated patients was based on the percentage of affected scalp area.

Study-wide results and limits: In scalp and blood, many expanded lesional clones persisted during tofacitinib. Between patients, shared TCR sequences were less clear than in mice. This was possibly due in part to HLA diversity in the patient population.

Treatment meaning: oral pan-JAK inhibitor, 5-10 mg twice daily. CDR1 and CDR2 from the germline V gene are SEHNR and FQNEAQ (reference sequence). The V gene end was trimmed by 4 bases and the J gene end by 3 bases; junction bases not matched to a gene: 4. CDR3 length equals 17 residues. The TCR was taken from a human donor with alopecia areata. The V and J genes are TRBV7-9 and TRBJ2-3; 16 nucleotides agree with TRBD2. The source material was CD4+ T cells sorted from blood, sampled at week 4, from a patient treated with tofacitinib. The CDR3 is CASSSGLAGGPTDTQYF. In DNA, the CDR3 is TGTGCCAGCAGCTCGGGACTAGCGGGGGGGCCGACAGATACGCAGTATTTT.